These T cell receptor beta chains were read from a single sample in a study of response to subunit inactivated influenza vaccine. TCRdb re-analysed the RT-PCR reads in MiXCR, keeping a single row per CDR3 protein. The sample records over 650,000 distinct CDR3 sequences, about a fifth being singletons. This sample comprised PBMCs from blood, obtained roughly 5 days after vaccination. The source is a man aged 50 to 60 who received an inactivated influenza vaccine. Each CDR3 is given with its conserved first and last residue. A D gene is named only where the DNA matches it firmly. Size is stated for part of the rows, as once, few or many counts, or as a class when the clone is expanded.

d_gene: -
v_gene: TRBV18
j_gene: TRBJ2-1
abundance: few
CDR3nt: TGTGCCAGCTCACCCCCCGCCTTGAGCGGCTCCTACAATGAGCAGTTCTTC
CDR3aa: CASSPPALSGSYNEQFF

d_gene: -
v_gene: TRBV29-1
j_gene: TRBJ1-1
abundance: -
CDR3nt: TGCAGCGTTGAAGACGAGGGGGTAGGTGAAGCTTTCTTT
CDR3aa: CSVEDEGVGEAFF

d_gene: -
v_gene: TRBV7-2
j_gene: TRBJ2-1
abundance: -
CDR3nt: TGTGCCAGCAGCCCCAGTCCTAGACTAGGCTCCTACAATGAGCAGTTCTTC
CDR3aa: CASSPSPRLGSYNEQFF

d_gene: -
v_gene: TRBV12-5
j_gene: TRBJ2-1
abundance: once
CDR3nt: TGTGCTAGTGGTCTCCCTTTGGGTCCCAAGAGCTCCTACAATGAGCAGTTCTTC
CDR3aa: CASGLPLGPKSSYNEQFF

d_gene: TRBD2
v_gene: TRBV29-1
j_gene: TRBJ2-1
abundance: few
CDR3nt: TGCAGCGAGCACAGCGGGGGGGGAGCCTACAATGAGCAGTTCTTC
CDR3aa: CSEHSGGGAYNEQFF

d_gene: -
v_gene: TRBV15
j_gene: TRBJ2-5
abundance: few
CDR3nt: TGTGCCACCAGCAGAGGCCCGTTTGGGGAGACCCAGTACTTC
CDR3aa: CATSRGPFGETQYF

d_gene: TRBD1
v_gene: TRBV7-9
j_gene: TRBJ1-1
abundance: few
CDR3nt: TGTGCCAGCAGCTTAAGTTGGGGGACAGAACCTGAAGCTTTCTTT
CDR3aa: CASSLSWGTEPEAFF

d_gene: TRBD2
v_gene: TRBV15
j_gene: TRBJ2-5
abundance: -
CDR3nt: TGTGCCACCAGCAGAGAGGGGAGGGGTAAACAAGGGACCCAGTACTTC
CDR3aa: CATSREGRGKQGTQYF

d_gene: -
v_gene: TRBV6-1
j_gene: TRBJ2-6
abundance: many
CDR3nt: TGTGCCAGCAGCCCACACCAAATTGATCCAAGGTCTGGGGCCAACGTCCTGACTTTC
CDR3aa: CASSPHQIDPRSGANVLTF

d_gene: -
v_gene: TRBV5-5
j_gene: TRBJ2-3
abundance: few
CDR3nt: TGTGCCAGCAGGCAACCCGGGACTCGCACAGATACGCAGTATTTT
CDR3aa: CASRQPGTRTDTQYF

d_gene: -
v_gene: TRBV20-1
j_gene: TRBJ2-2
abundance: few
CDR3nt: TGCAGTGCTACCCGCGGCCCCGGGGAGCTGTTTTTT
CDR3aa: CSATRGPGELFF

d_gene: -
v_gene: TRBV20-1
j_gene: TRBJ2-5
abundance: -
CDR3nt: TGCAGTGCTAGAGATAACCTGCCAGAGACCCAGTACTTC
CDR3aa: CSARDNLPETQYF

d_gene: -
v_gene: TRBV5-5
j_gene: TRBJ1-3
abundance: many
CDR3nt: TGTGCCAGCAGCTTGGGGACACTGGAAAACACCATATATTTT
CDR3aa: CASSLGTLENTIYF

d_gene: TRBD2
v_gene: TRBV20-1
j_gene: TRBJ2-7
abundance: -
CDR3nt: TGCAGTGTTAGGCGGGAGAGCTCCTACGAGCAGTACTTC
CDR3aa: CSVRRESSYEQYF

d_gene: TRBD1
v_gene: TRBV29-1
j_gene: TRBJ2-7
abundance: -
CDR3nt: TGCAGCGCCGTAGGACAGGGAACCTACGAGCAGTACTTC
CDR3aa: CSAVGQGTYEQYF

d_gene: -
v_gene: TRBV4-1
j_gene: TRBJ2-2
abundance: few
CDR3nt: TGCGCCAGCAGCCACGCAGGGAGAGGGGGGGAGCTGTTTTTT
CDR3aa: CASSHAGRGGELFF

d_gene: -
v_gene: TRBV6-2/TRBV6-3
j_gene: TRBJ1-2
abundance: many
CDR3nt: TGTGCCAGCAGAACAGGGAATGATGGCTACACCTTC
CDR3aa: CASRTGNDGYTF

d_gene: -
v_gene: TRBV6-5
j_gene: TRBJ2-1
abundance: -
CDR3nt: TGTGCCAGCAGTTACTCGTTGGAGGAAAGCTCCTACAATGAGCAGTTCTTC
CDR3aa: CASSYSLEESSYNEQFF

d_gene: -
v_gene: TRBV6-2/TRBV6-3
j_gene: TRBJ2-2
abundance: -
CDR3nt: TGTGCCAGCACCTTTTCTGGGGTCCTATCCGGGGAGCTGTTTTTT
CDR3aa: CASTFSGVLSGELFF

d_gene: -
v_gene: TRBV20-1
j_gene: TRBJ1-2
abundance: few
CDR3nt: TGCAGTGCTAGGAACCAAGCGGGGGGCTACACCTTC
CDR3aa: CSARNQAGGYTF

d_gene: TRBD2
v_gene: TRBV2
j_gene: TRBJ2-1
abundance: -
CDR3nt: TGTGCCAGCAGTGAAATTGTAGAGACTAGCGGGAGTCTGCTTAATGAGCAGTTCTTC
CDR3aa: CASSEIVETSGSLLNEQFF

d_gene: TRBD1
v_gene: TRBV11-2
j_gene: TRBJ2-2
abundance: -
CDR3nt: TGTGCCAGCAGCTTATCCCGGGACAGGGCCGAGGGCACCGGGGAGCTGTTTTTT
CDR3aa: CASSLSRDRAEGTGELFF

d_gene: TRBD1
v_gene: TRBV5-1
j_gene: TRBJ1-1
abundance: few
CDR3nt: TGCGCCAGCAGCGACCGTGACAGGGGACCCACTGAAGCTTTCTTT
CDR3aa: CASSDRDRGPTEAFF

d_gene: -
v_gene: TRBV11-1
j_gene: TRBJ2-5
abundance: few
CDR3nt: TGTGCCAGCAGCTCCGGGATCCAAGAGACCCAGTACTTC
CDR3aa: CASSSGIQETQYF

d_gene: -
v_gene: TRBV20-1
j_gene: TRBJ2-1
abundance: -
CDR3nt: TGCAGTGCTAGGTACAGGTACAATGAGCAGTTCTTC
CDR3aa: CSARYRYNEQFF

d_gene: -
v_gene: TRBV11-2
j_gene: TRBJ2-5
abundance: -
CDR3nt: TGTGCCAGCAGCTTAGAGTATACGGAGCAAGAGACCCAGTACTTC
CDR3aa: CASSLEYTEQETQYF

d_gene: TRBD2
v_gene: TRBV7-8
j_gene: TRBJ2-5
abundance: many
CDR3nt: TGTGCCAGCAGCGAGGGACTAGCGGGAGTAGAGACCCAGTACTTC
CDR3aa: CASSEGLAGVETQYF

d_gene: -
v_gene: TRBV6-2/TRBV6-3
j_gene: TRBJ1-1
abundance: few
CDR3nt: TGTGCCAGCATGGCGGGATTTGCCACTGAAGCTTTCTTT
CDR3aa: CASMAGFATEAFF

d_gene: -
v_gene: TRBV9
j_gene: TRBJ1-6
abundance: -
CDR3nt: TGTGCCAGCAGCAACTCCGGTGGGACACCCCTCCACTTT
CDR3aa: CASSNSGGTPLHF

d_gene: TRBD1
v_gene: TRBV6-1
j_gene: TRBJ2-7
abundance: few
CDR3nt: TGTGCCAGCAGCCGACAGGGGGAATACTACGAGCAGTACTTC
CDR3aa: CASSRQGEYYEQYF

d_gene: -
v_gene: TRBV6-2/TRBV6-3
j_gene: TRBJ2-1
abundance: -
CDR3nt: TGTGCCAGCAGTTACTTGGGAGATGAGCAGTTCTTC
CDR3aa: CASSYLGDEQFF

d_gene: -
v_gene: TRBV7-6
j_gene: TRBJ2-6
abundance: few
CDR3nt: TGTGCCAGCAGCTTAGCCTTGGCGCGAACGGACAACGTCCTGACTTTC
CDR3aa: CASSLALARTDNVLTF

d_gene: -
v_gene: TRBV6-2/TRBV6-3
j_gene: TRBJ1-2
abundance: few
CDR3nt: TGTGCCAGCAGTCCGGACGGTTGGAGGGGCTACACCTTC
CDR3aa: CASSPDGWRGYTF

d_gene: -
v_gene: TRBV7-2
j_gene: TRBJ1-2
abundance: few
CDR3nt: TGTGCCAGCAGCCCCCAGAGAAGGAACTATGGCTACACCTTC
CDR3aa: CASSPQRRNYGYTF

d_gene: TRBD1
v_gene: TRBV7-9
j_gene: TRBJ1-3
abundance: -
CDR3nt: TGTGCCAGCAGCTCGCTGGGACAGGGGGCAGACACCATATATTTT
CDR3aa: CASSSLGQGADTIYF

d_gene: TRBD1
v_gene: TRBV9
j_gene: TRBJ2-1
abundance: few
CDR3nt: TGTGCCAGCAACCCTGGGGGCAGGGGGAAGTACAATGAGCAGTTCTTC
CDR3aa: CASNPGGRGKYNEQFF

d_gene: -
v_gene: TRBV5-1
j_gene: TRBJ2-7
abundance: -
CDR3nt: TGCGCCAGCAGCTTGGCATCTACCGGGACTTACGAGCAGTACTTC
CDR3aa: CASSLASTGTYEQYF

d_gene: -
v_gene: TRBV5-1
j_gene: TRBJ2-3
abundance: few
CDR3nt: TGCGCCAGCAGCAACGGACAGTTCGTCACAGATACGCAGTATTTT
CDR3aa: CASSNGQFVTDTQYF

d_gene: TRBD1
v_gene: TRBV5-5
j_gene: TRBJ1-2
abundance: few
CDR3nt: TGTGCCAGCAGCTTGGGGGTGACAGGGGACGGCTACACCTTC
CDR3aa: CASSLGVTGDGYTF

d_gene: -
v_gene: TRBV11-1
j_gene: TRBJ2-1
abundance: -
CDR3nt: TGTGCCAGCAGCTTAGGTTCTTTTGGGGGACCCGAGAGGAATGAGCAGTTCTTC
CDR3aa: CASSLGSFGGPERNEQFF

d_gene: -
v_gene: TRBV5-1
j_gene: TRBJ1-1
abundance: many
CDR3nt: TGCGCCAGCAGCTTGATAGGGGCCACTGAAGCTTTCTTT
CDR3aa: CASSLIGATEAFF

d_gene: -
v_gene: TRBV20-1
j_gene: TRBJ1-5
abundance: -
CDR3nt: TGCAGTGCCAGCGACAGAGATAGCAATCAGCCCCAGCATTTT
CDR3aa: CSASDRDSNQPQHF

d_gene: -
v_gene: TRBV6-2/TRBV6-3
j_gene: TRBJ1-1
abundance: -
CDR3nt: TGTGCCAGCAGTTACTCAGCGTTCATGAACACTGAAGCTTTCTTT
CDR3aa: CASSYSAFMNTEAFF

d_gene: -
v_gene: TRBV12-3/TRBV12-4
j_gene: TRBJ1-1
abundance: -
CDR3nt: TGTGCCAGCAGCTATCACAGGGAAGGGGGGATATTT
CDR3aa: CASSYHREGGIF

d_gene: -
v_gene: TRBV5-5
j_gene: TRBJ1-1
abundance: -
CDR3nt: TGTGCCAGCAGCCACCTGCCGGGGGCGGGGTACACTGAAGCTTTCTTT
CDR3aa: CASSHLPGAGYTEAFF